This record looks at one T cell receptor beta chain sequence and its context. The sample originates from a study of blood T cell repertoires in COVID-19. About the research overall: Acute and convalescent COVID-19 samples came from the United States, Italy and Spain. Nucleic acid was either cDNA or gDNA, and it came from T cells, B-cell-depleted T cells, or PBMCs.

Original methodology: Amplifying reference gene primers gave estimates of nucleated cell counts. Sequencing was performed with immunoSEQ multiplex PCR; in TCRdb, only in-frame clones are kept and a portion is missing. The V and J calls and clone size were taken over from that table, and D and trimming were inferred from the DNA. The sample includes about 190,000 clones, roughly 73% of them seen just once. This CDR3 has 14 amino acids. Germline CDR1 and CDR2: DFQATT and SNEGSKA (reference sequence). With 3 bases removed from V and 1 base from J, the gap between germline ends came to 12 bases. The rearrangement links TRBV20-1 to TRBJ1-1; D is uncertain. The clonotype originates from a woman over 75 with active or convalescent COVID-19. Specimen: peripheral blood. CDR3 amino acids: CSASFIGRNTEAFF. CDR3 nucleotides: TGCAGTGCTAGTTTTATCGGGAGGAACACTGAAGCTTTCTTT.